This T cell receptor (beta chain) was recovered during a study of T cell repertoires in cytomegalovirus infection. Turning to the study itself: Indications came from public TCR beta signatures; they pointed to CMV infection and to a matching HLA type. The study, taken as a whole, reports: There were carriers of CMV plus the relevant HLA, and cumulative public TCR beta family frequency identified them. The ex vivo response was dominated by HLA-C-restricted CMV-specific TCR beta clonotypes.

The germline V gene encodes CDR1 SGHTA and CDR2 FQGNSA. V lost 5 bases, J lost 5 bases, and 8 bases stayed unmatched. The CDR3 totals 14 residues. This clonotype was picked up many times. Its antigen is not identified. From the reads, TCRdb called clonotypes with MiXCR, one entry per CDR3 protein. The table has 97,000 or so distinct CDR3 sequences, approximately 16% seen once. The chain recombines TRBV7-2 with TRBJ2-5; 7 bases map to TRBD1. Source material: PBMCs. The receptor's source is a human donor in good health (CMV status not recorded). Some clones in this sample may be carry-over from other donors' samples. CDR3 DNA sequence: TGTGCCAGCAGCCGTTATGGACAGGCGGAGACCCAGTACTTC. Its protein product is CASSRYGQAETQYF. Drawing the rest from reference TRBV7-2 and TRBJ2-5, the complete variable domain is GAGVSQSPSNKVTEKGKDVELRCDPISGHTALYWYRQSLGQGLEFLIYFQGNSAPDKSGLPSDRFSAERTGGSVSTLTIQRTQQEDSAVYLCASSRYGQAETQYFGPGTRLLVL.